The T cell receptor (beta chain) under discussion was sequenced for a study of beta chain features in type 1 diabetes. Per the germline V gene, CDR1 is MNHEY and CDR2 is SVGAGI. V was pared by 2 bases and J by 5 bases, with 5 bases of the junction left unmatched. The CDR3 has 15 residues. Expressed TCRB transcripts were sequenced because the entire RNA isolate underwent reverse transcription. The repertoire was sequenced with immunoSEQ multiplex PCR; TCRdb's copy has only in-frame clones and lacks some. The sample holds 900,000 or so clones, under 20% seen once. Sequenced: naive CD4+ T cells from blood. V usage is TRBV6-5 and J usage is TRBJ2-1, with 8 bases matching TRBD2. This receptor was obtained from a woman younger than 35 in good health. The CDR3: CASSYVTSGNNEQFF. The DNA of the CDR3 is TGTGCCAGCAGTTACGTAACTAGCGGAAACAATGAGCAGTTCTTC.